This T cell receptor (beta chain) was profiled in a study of cytomegalovirus exposure and HLA in healthy donors. CDR1 MNHNY and CDR2 SVGAGI come from the germline V gene (reference sequence). CDR3 length equals 13 residues. Trimming removed 4 bases at V and 7 bases at J, with 14 bases between. On this clone itself: Its antigen is not identified.

60 Vbeta and 13 Jbeta primers were used in PCR. The method was immunoSEQ multiplex PCR; TCRdb's version includes in-frame clones alone and lacks a portion of them. The repertoire holds 130,000 to 150,000 clones, with 78% as singletons. The study, taken as a whole, reports: Later on, a genetic analysis was performed. It linked a missense variant in DCLRE1C with V- and J-gene trimming of TCR beta.

The V call is TRBV6-6, the J call TRBJ2-7; D remains unclear. The specimen sequenced was PBMCs. The receptor's source is a male donor in good health and CMV-seronegative. CDR3 protein: CASSSRYPGEQYF. In DNA, the CDR3 is TGTGCCAGCAGTTCAAGGTACCCGGGTGAGCAGTACTTC.